What follows describes a single T cell receptor (beta chain). V was pared by 1 base and J by 0 bases, with 9 bases between. The CDR3 runs to 16 residues. The germline CDR1 and CDR2 sequences are KGHSH and LQKENI. This entry belongs to a study of early T cells in non-severe SARS-CoV-2 infection. From the 5' RACE reads, TCRdb called clonotypes with MiXCR, one entry per CDR3 protein. The top ten hold about 1.3% of the sample, which has about 99,000 distinct CDR3 sequences, approximately 15% seen once. Sequencing input: whole blood. This receptor was obtained from an adult who was a healthcare worker with PCR-confirmed SARS-CoV-2 infection or an uninfected control (not recorded which). The chain recombines TRBV18 with TRBJ2-2; D is unresolved. CDR3 sequence (DNA): TGTGCCAGCTCACCACTGACCGCGGCGAACACCGGGGAGCTGTTTTTT. This gives the protein CASSPLTAANTGELFF.